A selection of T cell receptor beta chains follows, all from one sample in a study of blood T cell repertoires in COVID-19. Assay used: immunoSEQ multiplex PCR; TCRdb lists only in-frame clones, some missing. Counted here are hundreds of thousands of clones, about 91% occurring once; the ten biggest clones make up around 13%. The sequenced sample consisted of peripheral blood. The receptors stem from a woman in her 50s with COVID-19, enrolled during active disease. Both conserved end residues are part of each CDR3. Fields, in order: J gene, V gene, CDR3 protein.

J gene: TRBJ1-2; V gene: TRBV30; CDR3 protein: CAWRARGGSFYGYTF
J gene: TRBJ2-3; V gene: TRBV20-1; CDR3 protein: CSASASGGASGTDTQYF
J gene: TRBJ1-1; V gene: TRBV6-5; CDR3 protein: CASSSSLRGFAFF
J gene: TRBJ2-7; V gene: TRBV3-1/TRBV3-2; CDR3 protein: CASSPTRQGAKQYF
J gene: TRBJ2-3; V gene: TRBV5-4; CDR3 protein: CASQILAGGPMDTQYF
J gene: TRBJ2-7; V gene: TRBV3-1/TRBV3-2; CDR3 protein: CASSQGATLYEQYF
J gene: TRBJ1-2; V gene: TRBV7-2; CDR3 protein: CASSLGTGLYGYTF
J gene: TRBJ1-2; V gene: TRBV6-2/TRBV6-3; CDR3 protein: CASSPTRDRANYGYTF
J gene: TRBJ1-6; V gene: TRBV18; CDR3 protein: CASSPWQNNSPLHF
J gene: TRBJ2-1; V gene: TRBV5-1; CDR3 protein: CASSSQLYEQFF
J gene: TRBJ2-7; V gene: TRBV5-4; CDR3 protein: CASKGTGVEQYF
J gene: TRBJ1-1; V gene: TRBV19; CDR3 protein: CASTFNTEAFF
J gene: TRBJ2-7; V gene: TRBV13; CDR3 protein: CASSSRRDAGYEQYF